This T cell receptor beta chain was observed in a study of a mutant IDH1 vaccine in newly diagnosed glioma. Study at large: Vaccination followed radiotherapy alone by 4-6 weeks, or accompanied temozolomide cycles. Every participant had undergone radiotherapy, temozolomide, or both before, and most underwent both. Treated patients had a mean age of about 40 years and a sex split that was roughly 60% male and approximately 38% female. Whole-study findings and limits: Overall, about 93% of patients had vaccine-induced immune responses.

Trimming removed 3 bases at V and 4 bases at J, with 21 bases between. Germline V gene sequence: CDR1 MGHRA, CDR2 YSYEKL. CDR3 length equals 17 residues. About this clone: Its antigen is as yet unknown.

Using immunoSEQ multiplex PCR, the repertoire was profiled, and TCRdb retains in-frame clones only, with some absent. This sample carries 25,000 to 40,000 clones, 75% to 85% of them seen once, and the ten largest clones take about 24%. The time point denotes: week 11, during vaccination. Every single dose of the vaccine, 300 ug of mutant IDH1 20-mer peptide, came with topical imiquimod. The starting material was PBMCs, obtained from a glioma patient whose treatment included an IDH1 peptide vaccine. V gene TRBV4-1 combines with J gene TRBJ1-1; a weak D match, TRBD1 (5 bases). The sequence was obtained from a man aged 30 to 39 with glioma. The CDR3 loop is CASSHPAGRGDGTEAFF. CDR3 bases: TGCGCCAGCAGCCACCCCGCGGGGAGAGGGGATGGCACTGAAGCTTTCTTT.